The source of this T cell receptor (beta chain) is a study of blood T cell repertoires in COVID-19. In the study overall: Sources were T cells, B-cell-depleted T cells, or PBMCs; the material itself was cDNA or gDNA.

The table came from immunoSEQ multiplex PCR; TCRdb's copy has only in-frame clones and leaves some out. The sample records hundreds of thousands of clones, 88% being singletons. Seattle cases were enrolled at active infection and followed longitudinally. This CDR3 has 13 residues. The germline V gene encodes CDR1 GTSNPN and CDR2 SVGIG (reference sequence). With 4 bases clipped from V and 4 bases from J, the junction kept 4 bases outside the gene matches. This chain joins TRBV30 and TRBJ2-3, with 8 bases fitting TRBD2. Sample: peripheral blood. This receptor was taken from a woman in her seventies with COVID-19, enrolled during active disease. The CDR3 DNA reads as TGTGCCTGGAATAGCGGGATAGCAGATACGCAGTATTTT. Its translation: CAWNSGIADTQYF.